The 19 T cell receptor beta chains below were found in one sample sequenced in a study of blood T cells in healthy people across ages. For the second PCR, which ran for about 6 to 11 cycles, a sample-barcoded 5' primer and a J-beta primer mix were used. TCRdb redid the calling of the 5' RACE reads with MiXCR, one entry per CDR3 protein. This table holds approximately 800,000 distinct CDR3 sequences, about 62% found once. Material for sequencing was blood. The receptors here all came from a man aged 25 to 40 in good health.

The J gene is TRBJ1-5, the V gene TRBV7-2; D is uncertain. Trimming took off 5 bases at V and 9 bases at J, with 20 bases between the two ends. The CDR3 runs to 15 residues. Germline V gene lookup returns CDR1 SGHTA and CDR2 FQGNSA. In DNA form, the CDR3 reads TGTGCCAGCAGCCCCGAGCCGGTACCTTTAGGGCCCCAGCATTTT. Translating it yields CASSPEPVPLGPQHF.

This chain links TRBV7-9 with TRBJ1-1, with D maybe TRBD1 (5 bases). Germline CDR1 reads SEHNR; CDR2 reads FQNEAQ (reference sequence). The CDR3 runs to 15 residues. V was pared by 1 base and J by 1 base, with 10 bases between. Written as DNA, the CDR3 is TGTGCCAGCAGCTTAGTTGGGGGTTCGAACACTGAAGCTTTCTTT. It encodes CASSLVGGSNTEAFF.

A remark on this clonotype: A read error is possible here, since a much larger clone lies one base away. The genes are TRBV10-3 and TRBJ2-5, with 7 bases matching TRBD2. V shed 8 bases and J 3 bases; nucleotides not matched to a gene: 12. Germline V gene sequence: CDR1 ENHRY, CDR2 SYGVKD. This CDR3 is 15 amino acids long. This chain's CDR3 is CAIGDGSGEEETQYF. The CDR3 DNA sequence: TGTGCCATCGGGGACGGGAGCGGGGAAGAAGAGACCCAGTACTTC.

V gene TRBV4-3 combines with J gene TRBJ2-4; D is unresolved. This CDR3 spans 16 amino acids. Germline assignment: CDR1 LGHNA and CDR2 YSLEER. Trimming left V 0 bases short and J 1 base short, with 10 bases between. The CDR3, as DNA: TGCGCCAGCAGCCAAGAAGCAATGGGGGCCAAAAACATTCAGTACTTC. Translation: CASSQEAMGAKNIQYF.

This sequence joins TRBV5-6 and TRBJ2-5; 12 bases agree with TRBD2. Trimming at V came to 0 bases and at J to 2 bases, leaving 5 bases not matched to a gene. The germline gives CDR1 SGHDT, CDR2 YYEEEE. CDR3 length equals 17 residues. The CDR3 coding sequence is TGTGCCAGCAGCTTGGGCCTAGCGGGGGGGAATCAAGAGACCCAGTACTTC. This gives the protein CASSLGLAGGNQETQYF. The variable domain in full, with the rest retrieved from reference TRBV5-6 and TRBJ2-5, is DAGVTQSPTHLIKTRGQQVTLRCSPKSGHDTVSWYQQALGQGPQFIFQYYEEEERQRGNFPDRFSGHQFPNYSSELNVNALLLGDSALYLCASSLGLAGGNQETQYFGPGTRLLVL.

The chain employs TRBV29-1 and TRBJ1-2; D gene unclear. Per the germline V gene, CDR1 is SQVTM and CDR2 is ANQGSEA. V was shortened by 6 bases and J by 8 bases, with 19 bases between the two germline ends. This CDR3 is built from 13 residues. CDR3 in amino acids: CSVLASRAGGYTF. DNA for the CDR3: TGCAGCGTGCTAGCATCCCGTGCCGGGGGCTACACCTTC.

This clonotype was detected only a few times. The chain recombines TRBV27 with TRBJ2-7; D is unresolved. The germline V gene has CDR1 MNHEY and CDR2 SMNVEV (reference sequence). With 3 bases removed from V and 2 bases from J, the gap between germline ends came to 8 bases. The CDR3 is made up of 13 amino acids. The CDR3 bases are TGTGCCAGCAGTTTCCTGGGAACCTACGAGCAGTACTTC. This sequence encodes CASSFLGTYEQYF.

The chain is built from TRBV20-1 and TRBJ1-4, with 9 bases lining up with TRBD1. CDR1 is DFQATT and CDR2 is SNEGSKA in the germline V gene (reference sequence). Trimming took 3 bases from V and 10 from J; bases not matched to a gene: 12. The CDR3 extends over 15 amino acids. The CDR3, as DNA: TGCAGTGCTAGTGGGGGCGGGGACAGGGATGGAAAACTGTTTTTT. Translating gives CSASGGGDRDGKLFF.

The J gene is TRBJ1-2, the V gene TRBV30; D is perhaps TRBD1 (5 bases). Per the germline V gene, CDR1 is GTSNPN and CDR2 is SVGIG (reference sequence). Trimming cost V 5 bases and J 3 bases, with 16 bases left between them. There are 14 residues in the CDR3. CDR3 sequence reads: CAWQKGLSYYGYTF. In DNA, the CDR3 is TGTGCCTGGCAGAAGGGACTGAGCTACTATGGCTACACCTTC.

This chain connects TRBV12-5 to TRBJ1-1; D gene ambiguous. This CDR3 has 14 residues. Trimming cost V 6 bases and J 1 base, with 12 bases left between them. Germline CDR1 LGHNT, CDR2 FRNRAP. CDR3 sequence (DNA): TGTGCTAGTGGCCCCGGACGGCGGAACACTGAAGCTTTCTTT. Amino acid sequence: CASGPGRRNTEAFF.

The rearrangement joins TRBV5-1 to TRBJ1-4; weak D call: TRBD1 (5 bases). Germline V gene lookup returns CDR1 SGHRS and CDR2 YFSETQ. V shed 4 bases and J shed 7 bases, with 17 bases lying between them. CDR3 length: 15 amino acids. The CDR3: CASSPGGGFGEKLFF. Written as DNA, the CDR3 is TGCGCCAGCAGCCCGGGTGGGGGATTCGGTGAAAAACTGTTTTTT.

The CDR3 sequence is CSAERPSGSKNEQFF. Written as DNA, the CDR3 is TGCAGTGCCGAAAGACCCAGCGGGAGTAAAAATGAGCAGTTCTTC. V gene TRBV20-1 combines with J gene TRBJ2-1, with TRBD2 matching 8 bases. The junction had 14 bases not matched to a gene; V was cut back by 6 bases and J by 7 bases. The germline V gene encodes CDR1 DFQATT and CDR2 SNEGSKA (reference sequence). This CDR3 has 15 amino acids.

This clonotype has more than one count but fewer than ten. The chain is built from TRBV6-5 and TRBJ2-1, with unresolved D. V was pared by 5 bases and J by 4 bases, with 9 bases between. Per the germline V gene, CDR1 is MNHEY and CDR2 is SVGAGI. The CDR3 length is 13 residues. The CDR3 nucleotides read TGTGCCAGCAGTACGGACCGGTACAATGAGCAGTTCTTC. Its protein is CASSTDRYNEQFF.

This clonotype was counted between two and nine times. The genes are TRBV4-3 and TRBJ2-1, with 7 bases matching TRBD2. V lost 1 base, J lost 3 bases, and 9 bases stayed unmatched. Germline CDR1 and CDR2: LGHNA and YSLEER. This CDR3 has 17 amino acids. This CDR3 reads CASSQGAGASGYNEQFF. CDR3 sequence (DNA): TGCGCCAGCAGCCAAGGAGCCGGGGCTAGCGGCTACAATGAGCAGTTCTTC.

The chain recombines TRBV6-1 with TRBJ1-2, with D perhaps TRBD1 (6 bases). The CDR3 consists of 13 residues. The germline V gene has CDR1 MNHNS and CDR2 SASEGT. The V end lost 1 base, the J end lost 7 bases, and 10 bases lay between the germline ends. CDR3 residues: CASSEVGTTGYTF. The CDR3 DNA sequence: TGTGCCAGCAGTGAAGTAGGGACAACTGGCTACACCTTC.

The chain links TRBV27 to TRBJ1-6, with D unresolved. Between the trimmed V and J ends, which lost 6 bases and 7 bases, there was a span of 7 bases. The CDR3 is made up of 12 amino acids. Germline V gene data show CDR1 as MNHEY and CDR2 as SMNVEV (reference sequence). This CDR3 reads CASRMGNSPLHF. CDR3 bases: TGTGCCAGCAGGATGGGGAATTCACCCCTCCACTTT.

This chain links TRBV4-2 with TRBJ2-3; D unclear. V was trimmed by 2 bases and J by 6 bases, leaving 18 bases between them. The CDR3 sequence is 16 residues long. CDR1 is LGHNA, CDR2 YNFKEQ, per germline. The CDR3 nucleotides are TGTGCCAGCAGCCAACTGATAGGGATCGTTGCCGATACGCAGTATTTT. It translates to CASSQLIGIVADTQYF.

This clonotype was observed a few times. The chain combines TRBV18 with TRBJ2-7, with unresolved D. This CDR3 contains 16 residues. The V and J ends lost 5 bases and 0 bases respectively, with 17 bases between them. Germline loops: CDR1 KGHSH, CDR2 LQKENI. The CDR3 spells CASSYGFGRNSYEQYF. The CDR3 nucleotides read TGTGCCAGCTCATACGGTTTCGGACGAAACTCCTACGAGCAGTACTTC.

This chain links TRBV7-2 with TRBJ2-7, with D unresolved. The V and J ends lost 1 base and 2 bases respectively, with 9 bases between them. The germline gives CDR1 SGHTA, CDR2 FQGNSA. This CDR3 contains 14 residues. DNA of the CDR3: TGTGCCAGCAGCTTAGTTGGGTGGGCCTACGAGCAGTACTTC. This codes for CASSLVGWAYEQYF. Complete variable domain (other parts from reference TRBV7-2 and TRBJ2-7): GAGVSQSPSNKVTEKGKDVELRCDPISGHTALYWYRQSLGQGLEFLIYFQGNSAPDKSGLPSDRFSAERTGGSVSTLTIQRTQQEDSAVYLCASSLVGWAYEQYFGPGTRLTVT.